This T cell receptor (beta chain) was recovered during a study of OX40 agonist ivuxolimab in advanced cancers. Study-wide background: With a range of roughly 20 to 80, age averaged approximately 55 years, and more than 75% were male.

The CDR3 is made up of 15 amino acids. CDR1 is KGHSH and CDR2 is LQKENI in the germline V gene. Between the trimmed V and J ends, which lost 4 bases and 0 bases, there was a span of 9 bases. TCRdb keeps only in-frame clones here, not all; method: immunoSEQ multiplex PCR. The sample yields some 130,000 clones, around 89% seen once. Sequenced here: CD4+ or CD8+ T cells sorted from blood, sampled in a trial of the OX40 agonist ivuxolimab. V usage is TRBV18 and J usage is TRBJ1-4; no clear D gene. This TCR was sampled from an adult with an advanced solid tumor such as melanoma, head and neck, liver or kidney cancer. CDR3 coding DNA: TGTGCCAGCTCACAGAACACAGCAACTAATGAAAAACTGTTTTTT. The encoded protein is CASSQNTATNEKLFF.